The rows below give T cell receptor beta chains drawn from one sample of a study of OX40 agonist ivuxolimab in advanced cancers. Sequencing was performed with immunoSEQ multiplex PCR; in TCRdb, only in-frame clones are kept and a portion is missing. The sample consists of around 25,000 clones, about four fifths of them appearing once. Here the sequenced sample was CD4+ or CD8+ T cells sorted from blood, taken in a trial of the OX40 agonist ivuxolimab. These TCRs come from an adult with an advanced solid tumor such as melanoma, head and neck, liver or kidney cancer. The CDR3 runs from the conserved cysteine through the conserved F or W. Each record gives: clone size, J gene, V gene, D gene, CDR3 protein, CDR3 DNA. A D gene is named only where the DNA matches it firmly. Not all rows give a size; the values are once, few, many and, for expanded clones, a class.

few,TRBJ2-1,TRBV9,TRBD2,CASSVGGSGSNEQFF,TGTGCCAGCAGCGTAGGGGGGAGCGGGAGCAATGAGCAGTTCTTC
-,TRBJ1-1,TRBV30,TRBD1,CAWSTTGVQGAEAFF,TGTGCCTGGAGTACCACCGGTGTACAGGGGGCTGAAGCTTTCTTT
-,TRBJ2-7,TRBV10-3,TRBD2,CAISESLAGGFHEQYF,TGTGCCATCAGTGAGAGCCTAGCGGGGGGCTTCCACGAGCAGTACTTC
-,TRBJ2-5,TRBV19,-,CASSPARGAQETQYF,TGTGCCAGTAGCCCAGCCCGGGGGGCCCAAGAGACCCAGTACTTC
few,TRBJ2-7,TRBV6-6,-,CASSYGPSGSSYEQYF,TGTGCCAGCAGTTACGGACCTTCAGGGTCCTCGTACGAGCAGTACTTC
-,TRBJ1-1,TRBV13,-,CASSQYRENTEAFF,TGTGCCAGCAGCCAATACAGGGAGAACACTGAAGCTTTCTTT
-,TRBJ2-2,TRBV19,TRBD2,CASIAGDHTGELFF,TGTGCCAGTATAGCGGGGGATCACACCGGGGAGCTGTTTTTT
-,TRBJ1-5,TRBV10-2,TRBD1,CASSESHAGGVGAMYNQPQHF,TGCGCCAGCAGTGAGTCACATGCAGGGGGCGTGGGGGCTATGTACAATCAGCCCCAGCATTTT
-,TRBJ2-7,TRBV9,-,CASSVGGNSYEQYF,TGTGCCAGCAGCGTAGGTGGCAACTCCTACGAGCAGTACTTC
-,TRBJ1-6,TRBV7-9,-,CASSSGRTNSPLHF,TGTGCCAGCAGCTCTGGCCGGACTAATTCACCCCTCCACTTT
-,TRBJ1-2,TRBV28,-,CASSRGSLLGYTF,TGTGCCAGCAGTCGAGGATCCTTGCTGGGCTACACCTTC
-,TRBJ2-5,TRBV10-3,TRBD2,CAISRTGTSDQETQYF,TGTGCCATCAGCCGAACCGGGACTAGCGACCAAGAGACCCAGTACTTC
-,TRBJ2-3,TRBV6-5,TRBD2,CASSLAGGPDTQYF,TGTGCCAGCAGCCTAGCGGGGGGGCCAGATACGCAGTATTTT
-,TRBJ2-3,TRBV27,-,CASSWLLTDTQYF,TGTGCCAGCAGTTGGCTTCTCACAGATACGCAGTATTTT
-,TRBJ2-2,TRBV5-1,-,CASSLAQGGELFF,TGCGCCAGCAGCTTGGCTCAGGGTGGGGAGCTGTTTTTT
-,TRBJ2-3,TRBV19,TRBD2,CASSIGWREGLADTQYF,TGTGCCAGTAGTATAGGCTGGCGGGAGGGCCTAGCAGATACGCAGTATTTT
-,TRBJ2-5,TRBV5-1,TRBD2,CASSFLAGIQETQYF,TGCGCCAGCAGCTTCCTAGCGGGGATCCAAGAGACCCAGTACTTC
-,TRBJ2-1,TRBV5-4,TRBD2,CASSLGAGGYNEQFF,TGTGCCAGCAGCTTGGGAGCGGGGGGGTACAATGAGCAGTTCTTC
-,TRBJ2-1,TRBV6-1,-,CASSGVFLGQFF,TGTGCCAGCAGTGGGGTCTTCTTGGGGCAGTTCTTC
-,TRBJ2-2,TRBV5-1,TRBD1,CASSLQPQGANTGELFF,TGCGCCAGCAGCTTGCAACCACAGGGGGCGAACACCGGGGAGCTGTTTTTT
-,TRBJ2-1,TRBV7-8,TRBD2,CASSSGLAGGGEQFF,TGTGCCAGCAGCTCAGGACTAGCGGGAGGAGGTGAGCAGTTCTTC
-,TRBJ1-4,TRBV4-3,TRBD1,CASSQGTGNNEKLFF,TGCGCCAGCAGCCAAGGGACAGGGAATAATGAAAAACTGTTTTTT